This is a list of T cell receptor beta chains from one sample in a study of vaccination and CD4 T cells after COVID-19. TCRdb ran MiXCR on the PCR reads and lists one entry per CDR3 protein. The table records approximately 19,000 distinct CDR3 sequences, 60% of them present only once. The starting material was CD4+ T cells from blood, obtained after SARS-CoV-2 vaccination. All receptors come from a human donor who had recovered from COVID-19. Each CDR3 is given with its conserved first and last residue. The D gene is left open where the match is weak. Size is stated for part of the rows, as once, few or many counts, or as a class when the clone is expanded.

j_gene,d_gene,abundance,len,v_gene,CDR3aa,CDR3nt
TRBJ2-3,TRBD2,few,16,TRBV19,CASSILSGSRTDTQYF,TGTGCCAGTAGTATCTTAAGCGGGAGTAGGACAGATACGCAGTATTTT
TRBJ1-6,.,.,16,TRBV28,CASSDSGRGFNSPLHF,TGTGCCAGCAGCGACTCGGGACGAGGGTTTAATTCACCCCTCCACTTT
TRBJ2-1,.,.,15,TRBV6-1,CASRIYKSSYNEQFF,TGTGCCAGCAGAATCTACAAAAGCTCCTACAATGAGCAGTTCTTC
TRBJ2-7,TRBD2,.,14,TRBV7-2,CASSLLAEVSEQYF,TGTGCCAGCAGTTTGCTAGCGGAGGTATCCGAGCAGTACTTC
TRBJ2-5,TRBD1,once,15,TRBV19,CASSIGAGGEETQYF,TGTGCCAGTAGTATAGGGGCAGGGGGCGAAGAGACCCAGTACTTC
TRBJ2-5,TRBD2,.,16,TRBV20-1,CSARTSGRTPLETQYF,TGCAGTGCTCGGACTAGCGGGAGGACCCCTCTAGAGACCCAGTACTTC
TRBJ1-1,TRBD1,few,16,TRBV6-1,CASSRGQGTLNTEAFF,TGTGCCAGCAGTAGGGGACAGGGAACCCTGAACACTGAAGCTTTCTTT
TRBJ2-7,TRBD1,.,15,TRBV6-2/TRBV6-3,CASRGTGQVHYEQYF,TGTGCCAGCAGGGGGACGGGACAGGTACATTACGAGCAGTACTTC
TRBJ1-2,TRBD1,few,15,TRBV7-2,CASSLTPDRAYGYTF,TGTGCCAGCAGCTTAACACCCGACAGGGCCTATGGCTACACCTTC
TRBJ2-5,TRBD1,few,15,TRBV15,CATSRGPQGKETQYF,TGTGCCACCAGCAGAGGCCCACAGGGGAAAGAGACCCAGTACTTC
TRBJ2-5,.,.,12,TRBV6-1,CASSPRQETQYF,TGTGCCAGCAGCCCTAGGCAAGAGACCCAGTACTTC
TRBJ1-2,.,.,12,TRBV6-5,CASSYGRDGYTF,TGTGCCAGCAGTTACGGGAGAGATGGCTACACCTTC
TRBJ2-3,.,.,15,TRBV27,CASSLSSHNTDTQYF,TGTGCCAGCAGTTTAAGCTCCCATAACACAGATACGCAGTATTTT
TRBJ2-7,.,.,12,TRBV7-2,CASSLGQSEQYF,TGTGCCAGCAGCTTGGGCCAATCCGAGCAGTACTTC
TRBJ2-3,.,few,14,TRBV7-6,CASSLLLDTDTQYF,TGTGCCAGCAGCTTATTACTTGACACAGATACGCAGTATTTT
TRBJ2-5,.,.,13,TRBV7-3,CASARGQQETQYF,TGTGCCAGCGCTCGGGGGCAACAAGAGACCCAGTACTTC
TRBJ1-2,TRBD1,few,14,TRBV15,CATSRGQGDGGYTF,TGTGCCACCAGCAGGGGACAGGGAGATGGTGGCTACACCTTC
TRBJ2-7,.,.,15,TRBV6-1,CASTDTRQGSYEQYF,TGTGCCAGCACCGACACCCGGCAGGGCTCCTACGAGCAGTACTTC
TRBJ1-2,.,.,12,TRBV6-1,CASTDTGRGYTF,TGTGCCAGCACCGACACAGGGCGGGGCTACACCTTC
TRBJ2-5,.,.,16,TRBV21-1,CATEWGTSGNWETQYF,TGTGCCACCGAGTGGGGGACTAGCGGGAATTGGGAGACCCAGTACTTC
TRBJ2-3,.,few,17,TRBV15,CATSRDGWKGGTDTQYF,TGTGCCACCAGCAGAGATGGTTGGAAGGGGGGCACAGATACGCAGTATTTT
TRBJ1-1,.,.,12,TRBV20-1,CSARSGVTEAFF,TGCAGTGCTAGGTCGGGGGTCACTGAAGCTTTCTTT
TRBJ1-2,.,.,13,TRBV20-1,CSAEPQGRRGYTF,TGCAGTGCCGAACCTCAGGGTAGACGTGGCTACACCTTC
TRBJ1-5,TRBD1,medium-sized,16,TRBV19,CASSIRDRGGNQPQHF,TGTGCCAGTAGTATCCGGGACAGGGGGGGCAATCAGCCCCAGCATTTT
TRBJ2-2,TRBD2,.,17,TRBV27,CASSLRTSGQNTGELFF,TGTGCCAGCAGTTTAAGGACTAGCGGGCAGAACACCGGGGAGCTGTTTTTT
TRBJ2-7,.,.,13,TRBV6-1,CASMRGDSYEQYF,TGTGCCAGCATGCGGGGCGACTCCTACGAGCAGTACTTC
TRBJ2-7,TRBD1,few,14,TRBV20-1,CSARGDRGIYEQYF,TGCAGTGCTAGAGGGGACAGGGGGATCTACGAGCAGTACTTC